The next 24 T cell receptor beta chains were all read from a single sample in a study of blood T cell repertoires in COVID-19 (dated by TCRdb to between 2020 and 2021). Library generation was performed with the immunoSEQ multiplex PCR assay. Here the immuneACCESS table is served through TCRdb, limited to in-frame sequences with V and J called. Missing clones are a known gap in these copies; in checked studies unresolved V genes cover under half, and the rest lacks a known reason. The sample yields approximately 150,000 clones; approximately 85% were counted once. 3% to 3.5% of the sample lies in the top ten. The specimen was PBMCs or T cells enriched from blood (not recorded which). The receptor source for this set is a woman between 45 and 60 years old with acute COVID-19.

V gene TRBV19 combines with J gene TRBJ2-3; D is unresolved. Germline loops: CDR1 LNHDA, CDR2 SQIVND (reference sequence). The CDR3 consists of 15 residues. V lost 3 bases to trimming and J lost 0 bases, with 10 bases between them. The CDR3 coding sequence is TGTGCCAGTAGTATTCTCCAGGCCAGCACAGATACGCAGTATTTT. Its translation is CASSILQASTDTQYF.

The genes are TRBV7-2 and TRBJ2-7; possibly TRBD2 for D (5 bases). CDR1 is SGHTA, CDR2 FQGNSA, per germline. The CDR3 runs 15 residues. V was clipped by 5 bases and J by 3 bases, with 17 bases between them. The DNA for the CDR3 is TGTGCCAGCAGCCTGGGCGTTGGGGAGATCTACGAGCAGTACTTC. Protein sequence: CASSLGVGEIYEQYF.

V usage is TRBV15 and J usage is TRBJ1-6; possibly TRBD1 for D (6 bases). This CDR3 has 14 residues. Trimming took 6 bases from V and 6 from J, leaving 12 bases between them. The germline V gene encodes CDR1 LNHNV and CDR2 YYDKDF (reference sequence). CDR3 region: CATSTGTPNSPLHF. In nucleotides, the CDR3 is TGTGCCACCAGTACCGGGACACCTAATTCACCCCTCCACTTT.

This clone was picked up one time. The rearrangement links TRBV27 to TRBJ1-4; 7 bases fit TRBD1. Germline CDR1 is MNHEY and CDR2 is SMNVEV (reference sequence). V lost 3 bases, J lost 0 bases, and 10 bases stayed unmatched. The CDR3 extends over 18 amino acids. Here the CDR3 DNA reads TGTGCCAGCAGTTTTGGGACAGAAAGTTTCGCAACTAATGAAAAACTGTTTTTT. Its protein is CASSFGTESFATNEKLFF.

V is TRBV3-1 (or the pseudogene TRBV3-2) and J is TRBJ1-4; TRBD1 matches at 9 bases. CDR1 and CDR2 from the germline V gene are LGHDT and YNNKEL (reference sequence). The V segment lost 4 bases and the J segment 8 bases; nucleotides outside the gene matches: 8. This CDR3 contains 15 residues. The CDR3 DNA follows: TGTGCCAGCAGCCTTCAGACAGGGGGTGGGGAAAAACTGTTTTTT. Translated: CASSLQTGGGEKLFF.

The chain links TRBV10-3 to TRBJ2-3; TRBD2 matches at 9 bases. J was trimmed by 3 bases and V by 8 bases; bases with no gene match: 9. This CDR3 is built from 15 residues. Per the germline V gene, CDR1 is ENHRY and CDR2 is SYGVKD. CDR3 region: CAIRGGTSRTDTQYF. CDR3 DNA sequence: TGTGCCATCCGGGGAGGGACTAGCCGGACAGATACGCAGTATTTT.

The CDR3 loop is CASGLGGQGTTYEQYF. The DNA for the CDR3 is TGTGCTAGTGGTTTGGGCGGACAGGGGACCACCTACGAGCAGTACTTC. V and J are TRBV12-5 and TRBJ2-7; 9 nucleotides line up with TRBD1. Germline CDR1 and CDR2: LGHNT and FRNRAP. The CDR3 covers 16 residues. V was clipped by 1 base and J by 2 bases; unmatched bases: 6.

The chain uses TRBV19 and TRBJ1-1; no definite D call. In germline, CDR1 is LNHDA, CDR2 SQIVND (reference sequence). The ends were cut back, 3 bases at V and 5 bases at J, with 13 bases in the middle. The CDR3 runs to 14 residues. This chain's CDR3 is CASSISPGITEAFF. The CDR3 nucleotides are TGTGCCAGTAGTATCTCCCCGGGTATAACTGAAGCTTTCTTT. Full variable domain (missing parts from reference TRBV19 and TRBJ1-1): DGGITQSPKYLFRKEGQNVTLSCEQNLNHDAMYWYRQDPGQGLRLIYYSQIVNDFQKGDIAEGYSVSREKKESFPLTVTSAQKNPTAFYLCASSISPGITEAFFGQGTRLTVV.

The rearrangement joins TRBV19 to TRBJ2-7; no firm D call. Germline V gene lookup returns CDR1 LNHDA and CDR2 SQIVND (reference sequence). The CDR3 totals 13 residues. The V and J ends lost 1 base and 3 bases respectively, with 7 bases between them. The CDR3 reads CASSIGLVYEQYF. CDR3 bases: TGTGCCAGTAGTATAGGGCTAGTCTACGAGCAGTACTTC.

The chain couples TRBV2 to TRBJ2-1; TRBD1 agrees at 9 bases. The CDR3 totals 13 residues. The trim removed 9 bases at V and 4 bases at J, leaving 4 bases unmatched. The germline V gene encodes CDR1 SNHLY and CDR2 FYNNEI. Written as DNA, the CDR3 is TGTGCCAGTGCCGGGACAGGGTACAATGAGCAGTTCTTC. Its protein is CASAGTGYNEQFF. Complete variable domain (other parts from reference TRBV2 and TRBJ2-1): EPEVTQTPSHQVTQMGQEVILRCVPISNHLYFYWYRQILGQKVEFLVSFYNNEISEKSEIFDDQFSVERPDGSNFTLKIRSTKLEDSAMYFCASAGTGYNEQFFGPGTRLTVL.

A few counts support this clone. The V gene is TRBV10-1, the J gene TRBJ2-1; TRBD1 matches 9 bases. Trimming took 5 bases from V and 6 from J; bases not matched to a gene: 8. Germline V lookup: CDR1 WNHNN, CDR2 SYGVQD (reference sequence). The CDR3 totals 15 residues. The CDR3 bases are TGCGCCAGCAGTACCGGGACAGGGTATGGCAATGAGCAGTTCTTC. This gives the protein CASSTGTGYGNEQFF.

This chain joins TRBV7-9 and TRBJ1-1; tentative D call: TRBD1 (5 bases). Between the trimmed V and J ends, which lost 2 bases and 4 bases, there was a span of 11 bases. Germline assignment: CDR1 SEHNR and CDR2 FQNEAQ (reference sequence). The CDR3 loop spans 14 amino acids. The CDR3 is CASSLQAGGTEAFF. The CDR3 DNA reads TGTGCCAGCAGCTTACAGGCGGGGGGCACTGAAGCTTTCTTT.

This sequence joins TRBV30 and TRBJ2-3, with 7 bases that match TRBD2. This CDR3 contains 17 residues. After removal of 3 bases from V and 4 bases from J, the junction contained 16 bases not matched to a gene. CDR1 is GTSNPN, CDR2 SVGIG, per germline (reference sequence). The CDR3 region is CAWRDLSRAGRADTQYF. CDR3 nucleotide sequence: TGTGCCTGGAGGGACTTATCCCGGGCAGGGAGGGCAGATACGCAGTATTTT. Based on the CDR3 plus reference TRBV30 and TRBJ2-3, the full variable domain is SQTIHQWPATLVQPVGSPLSLECTVEGTSNPNLYWYRQAAGRGLQLLFYSVGIGQISSEVPQNLSASRPQDRQFILSSKKLLLSDSGFYLCAWRDLSRAGRADTQYFGPGTRLTVL.

Only one count was recorded for this clone. A junction end diverges from the germline sequence, so it may reflect a read error. The V gene is TRBV19, the J gene TRBJ2-7, with 8 nucleotides matching TRBD1. The germline V gene has CDR1 LNHDA and CDR2 SQIVND (reference sequence). This CDR3 is built from 12 residues. The CDR3 DNA is TGTGCCAGTAGTATAGAAGGGGGACAGGTGAACTTC. It translates to CASSIEGGQVNF. The full variable domain, rest sourced from reference TRBV19 and TRBJ2-7, is DGGITQSPKYLFRKEGQNVTLSCEQNLNHDAMYWYRQDPGQGLRLIYYSQIVNDFQKGDIAEGYSVSREKKESFPLTVTSAQKNPTAFYLCASSIEGGQVNFGPGTRLTVT.

This rearrangement joins TRBV5-1 to TRBJ2-3; 8 bases fit TRBD2. The trim removed 4 bases at V and 8 bases at J, leaving 9 bases unmatched. This CDR3 comprises 14 residues. Per the germline V gene, CDR1 is SGHRS and CDR2 is YFSETQ. DNA for the CDR3: TGCGCCAGCAGCCTGGGACTAGAAGGGTTTACGCAGTATTTT. Its protein product is CASSLGLEGFTQYF.

The gene calls are TRBV11-3 and TRBJ1-6, with D tentatively TRBD1 (6 bases). CDR3 length equals 14 residues. The germline V gene encodes CDR1 SGHNT and CDR2 YENEEA. Trimming removed 2 bases from V and 6 bases from J, with 8 bases in between. CDR3 sequence: CASSLNRVNSPLHF. In DNA, the CDR3 is TGTGCCAGCAGCTTAAACAGGGTTAATTCACCCCTCCACTTT.

The chain links TRBV29-1 to TRBJ2-1; possible D gene TRBD1, 5 bases. There are 13 residues in the CDR3. The V gene lost 5 bases and the J gene lost 5 bases, with 13 bases spanning the gap. CDR1 is SQVTM, CDR2 ANQGSEA, per germline. The CDR3 loop is CSVKPQGNNEQFF. CDR3 nucleotides: TGCAGCGTTAAACCCCAGGGAAACAATGAGCAGTTCTTC.

The chain couples TRBV6-2 or TRBV6-3 to TRBJ1-1, with TRBD1 matching over 8 bases. The trim removed 5 bases at V and 1 base at J, leaving 6 bases unmatched. The CDR3 extends over 15 amino acids. Germline CDR1 reads MNHEY; CDR2 reads SVGEGT. This CDR3 reads CASSRSGGRNTEAFF. DNA for the CDR3: TGTGCCAGCAGTCGCTCAGGGGGCAGGAACACTGAAGCTTTCTTT.

This chain links TRBV19 with TRBJ2-2; 9 bases fit TRBD2. The germline CDR1 and CDR2 sequences are LNHDA and SQIVND (reference sequence). V lost 7 bases to trimming and J lost 5 bases; unmatched junction nucleotides: 17. The CDR3 covers 18 residues. CDR3 DNA sequence: TGTGCCAGTAAAAAGCCTACCGGACTAGCGTTACTGACCGGGGAGCTGTTTTTT. Encoded protein: CASKKPTGLALLTGELFF.

The chain is built from TRBV29-1 and TRBJ2-7; perhaps TRBD2 as D (5 bases). Per the germline V gene, CDR1 is SQVTM and CDR2 is ANQGSEA. The length of the CDR3 is 15 residues. With 4 bases removed from V and 3 bases from J, the gap between germline ends came to 19 bases. CDR3 DNA: TGCAGCGTTGGGGAAGGAGGCTACCTAAACTACGAGCAGTACTTC. Protein product: CSVGEGGYLNYEQYF.

This clone was counted once. V is TRBV7-2 and J is TRBJ1-2, with 8 bases fitting TRBD1. Unmatched junction bases numbered 9, after V lost 4 bases and J lost 5 bases. CDR1 is SGHTA and CDR2 is FQGNSA in the germline V gene. The length of the CDR3 is 15 residues. The CDR3: CASSSGQATRYGYTF. The CDR3 DNA reads TGTGCCAGCAGCTCGGGACAGGCCACTAGGTATGGCTACACCTTC.

The sample holds one count of this clone. The chain joins TRBV30 to TRBJ2-3, with 9 bases fitting TRBD2. The CDR3 totals 16 residues. Germline-derived CDR1 and CDR2 are GTSNPN and SVGIG (reference sequence). V trimming: 0 bases; J trimming: 2 bases; junction bases outside the gene matches: 6. The CDR3 region is CAWSVWAGGSTDTQYF. In DNA, the CDR3 is TGTGCCTGGAGTGTATGGGCGGGAGGGTCCACAGATACGCAGTATTTT.

J is TRBJ2-3 and V is TRBV27; TRBD1 matches at 7 bases. After removal of 3 bases from V and 5 bases from J, the junction contained 14 bases not matched to a gene. The CDR3 sequence is 17 residues long. Germline V lookup: CDR1 MNHEY, CDR2 SMNVEV (reference sequence). CDR3 sequence reads: CASSFERVQGHRDTQYF. CDR3 coding DNA: TGTGCCAGCAGTTTCGAGAGGGTACAGGGGCATCGAGATACGCAGTATTTT.

V is TRBV19 and J is TRBJ2-1; tentatively, D is TRBD2 (5 bases). The V gene's germline CDR1 is LNHDA and CDR2 SQIVND (reference sequence). The V and J ends lost 4 bases and 7 bases respectively, with 17 bases between them. This CDR3 is 15 amino acids long. The CDR3 region is CASSTVGSQRNEQFF. In nucleotides, the CDR3 is TGTGCCAGTAGTACTGTGGGGAGCCAAAGGAATGAGCAGTTCTTC.